This TCR beta chain came from a study of blood T cell repertoires in COVID-19. Per germline, CDR1 LGHDT and CDR2 YNNKEL (reference sequence). The germline V and J ends were trimmed by 0 bases and 4 bases, with 9 bases remaining between them. The CDR3 is 14 amino acids. Method: immunoSEQ multiplex PCR; TCRdb's copy keeps in-frame clones and lacks some. The sample has fewer than 300,000 clones, more than 65% seen once. The receptor was derived from a woman between 18 and 29 years old with acute or convalescent COVID-19. The chain uses TRBV3-1 (or the pseudogene TRBV3-2) and TRBJ1-2; D remains ambiguous. Sequenced sample: peripheral blood. The CDR3 coding sequence is TGTGCCAGCAGCCAAGAAACAGTCTCCTATGGCTACACCTTC. Translated: CASSQETVSYGYTF.